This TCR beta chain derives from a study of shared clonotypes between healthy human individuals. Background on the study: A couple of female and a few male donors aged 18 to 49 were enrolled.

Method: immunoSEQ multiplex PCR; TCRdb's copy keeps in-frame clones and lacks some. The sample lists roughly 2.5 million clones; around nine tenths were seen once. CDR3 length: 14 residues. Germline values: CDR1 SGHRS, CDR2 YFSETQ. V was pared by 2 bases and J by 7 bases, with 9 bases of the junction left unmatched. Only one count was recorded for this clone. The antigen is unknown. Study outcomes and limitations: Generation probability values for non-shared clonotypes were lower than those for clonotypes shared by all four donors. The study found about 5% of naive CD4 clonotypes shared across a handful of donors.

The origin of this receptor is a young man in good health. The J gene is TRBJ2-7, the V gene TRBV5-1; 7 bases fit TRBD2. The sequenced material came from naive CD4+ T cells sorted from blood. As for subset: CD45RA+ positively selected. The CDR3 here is CASSLAVTAGEQYF. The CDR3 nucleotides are TGCGCCAGCAGCTTAGCGGTAACAGCGGGGGAGCAGTACTTC.